This paragraph covers one T cell receptor (beta chain) sequence. No antigen is known for it. The sample is drawn from a study of T cell repertoires in cytomegalovirus infection. Looking at the study overall: Signatures in public TCR beta sequences pointed to both CMV infection and matching HLA type.

TCRdb reprocessed the reads via MiXCR and lists one record per CDR3 protein. The table records about 890,000 distinct CDR3 sequences, approximately 33% of them present only once. In germline, CDR1 is LGHNA, CDR2 YNFKEQ. With 0 bases removed from V and 9 bases from J, the gap between germline ends came to 17 bases. The CDR3 spans 15 residues. This receptor was identified in a human donor in good health (CMV status not recorded). Some clones in this sample may be carry-over from other donors' samples. The sample consisted of cultured CD8+ T cells from PBMCs, taken from culture after CMV antigen stimulation. The rearrangement uses TRBV4-2 and TRBJ1-2; tentatively, D is TRBD1 (6 bases). The CDR3 reads CASSQEEGVRDSYTF. The CDR3 bases are TGTGCCAGCAGCCAAGAAGAAGGTGTTAGGGACAGCTACACCTTC.